These 30 T cell receptor beta chains originate from one sample sequenced in a study of blood T cell repertoires in COVID-19. Measured with immunoSEQ multiplex PCR; TCRdb has only the in-frame clones, and not every one. The table lists 200,000 to 250,000 clones, 82% of them singletons. The source material was peripheral blood. These receptors were collected from a woman older than 75 with COVID-19, enrolled during active disease.

This chain links TRBV5-6 with TRBJ2-1, with 9 positions matching TRBD1. V lost 3 bases and J lost 8; bases outside the gene matches: 12. Germline V gene lookup returns CDR1 SGHDT and CDR2 YYEEEE. The CDR3 loop spans 16 amino acids. Written as DNA, the CDR3 is TGTGCCAGCAGCTCGGAAGGGACAGGGTCAATCGATGAGCAGTTCTTC. It codes for CASSSEGTGSIDEQFF.

The V call is TRBV27, the J call TRBJ1-5, with D uncertain. Trimming took off 6 bases at V and 4 bases at J, with 16 bases between the two ends. The CDR3 consists of 15 residues. Germline-derived CDR1 and CDR2 are MNHEY and SMNVEV (reference sequence). CDR3 loop: CASRKGGMGNQPQHF. CDR3 coding DNA: TGTGCCAGCAGGAAAGGCGGAATGGGTAATCAGCCCCAGCATTTT.

The chain uses TRBV27 and TRBJ2-1, with 8 bases aligning to TRBD2. Germline assignment: CDR1 MNHEY and CDR2 SMNVEV (reference sequence). V was pared by 6 bases and J by 6 bases, with 7 bases of the junction left unmatched. The CDR3 contains 14 residues. The CDR3 protein is CASSRKRESNEQFF. CDR3 DNA sequence: TGTGCCAGCAGCCGAAAGCGGGAGTCCAATGAGCAGTTCTTC.

The J gene is TRBJ1-1, the V gene TRBV12-3 or TRBV12-4; tentative D call: TRBD1 (6 bases). The CDR3 is made up of 13 amino acids. V was pared by 4 bases and J by 4 bases, with 10 bases between. This CDR3 is CASSWTVTTEAFF. The CDR3 DNA sequence: TGTGCCAGCAGTTGGACAGTCACCACTGAAGCTTTCTTT.

This clone showed up just once. The genes are TRBV6-5 and TRBJ2-6; D gene ambiguous. Germline CDR1 is MNHEY and CDR2 is SVGAGI. Between the trimmed V and J ends, which lost 4 bases and 0 bases, there was a span of 7 bases. This CDR3 spans 15 amino acids. CDR3 region: CASSLVYSGANVLTF. In DNA form, the CDR3 reads TGTGCCAGCAGTTTGGTCTACTCTGGGGCCAACGTCCTGACTTTC.

The CDR3 spells CAISSWTGNSYEQYF. Written as DNA, the CDR3 is TGTGCCATCAGTTCTTGGACAGGCAACTCCTACGAGCAGTACTTC. The J gene is TRBJ2-7, the V gene TRBV10-3, with 7 nucleotides matching TRBD1. Germline V gene lookup returns CDR1 ENHRY and CDR2 SYGVKD. This CDR3 region has 15 residues. V dropped 5 bases and J dropped 0; count of bases not matched to a gene: 7.

This clone was seen only a few times. The CDR3 DNA reads as TGTGCCAGCAGGGGAACCGGGACAGGGGGGAATGAGCAGTTCTTC. Its translation: CASRGTGTGGNEQFF. J is TRBJ2-1 and V is TRBV3-1 (or the pseudogene TRBV3-2); TRBD1 agrees at 11 bases. The CDR3 is 15 amino acids. CDR1 is LGHDT and CDR2 is YNNKEL in the germline V gene (reference sequence). J lost 7 bases, V lost 6 bases, and 8 bases had no gene match.

The V and J genes are TRBV10-3 and TRBJ1-1; D is ambiguous. The ends were cut back, 3 bases at V and 0 bases at J, with 8 bases in the middle. Germline lookup yields CDR1 ENHRY and CDR2 SYGVKD. This CDR3 has 14 amino acids. CDR3 region: CAISDTEMNTEAFF. DNA of the CDR3: TGTGCCATCAGTGACACGGAGATGAACACTGAAGCTTTCTTT.

Only one count was recorded for this clone. V gene TRBV19 combines with J gene TRBJ1-5; possible D gene TRBD1, 5 bases. Trimming shortened V by 8 bases and J by 3 bases, and 11 bases separated the two germline ends. Germline assignment: CDR1 LNHDA and CDR2 SQIVND (reference sequence). This CDR3 has 13 residues. CDR3 nucleotides: TGTGCCAGTCAGGGCCCCGACAATCAGCCCCAGCATTTT. It specifies CASQGPDNQPQHF.

The rearrangement uses TRBV28 and TRBJ1-4, with 8 nucleotides matching TRBD1. The junction had 4 bases not matched to a gene; V was cut back by 0 bases and J by 7 bases. The germline CDR1 and CDR2 sequences are MDHEN and SYDVKM. This CDR3 spans 15 amino acids. The chain's CDR3 is CASSLWQGAAEKLFF. The CDR3 DNA sequence: TGTGCCAGCAGTTTATGGCAGGGGGCCGCTGAAAAACTGTTTTTT.

V gene TRBV30 combines with J gene TRBJ2-7, with a weak D call TRBD1 (5 bases). From germline, CDR1 is GTSNPN and CDR2 SVGIG (reference sequence). Trimming stripped 0 bases from V and 5 bases from J, with 8 bases between. The CDR3 extends over 12 amino acids. The CDR3 nucleotides are TGTGCCTGGAGTGTAAAGGGGAACGAGCAGTACTTC. It translates to CAWSVKGNEQYF.

This clone was observed a single time. The rearrangement joins TRBV29-1 to TRBJ1-2, with a tentative D call TRBD1 (5 bases). The CDR3 has 12 amino acids. V lost 4 bases and J 2 bases, leaving 8 bases between the germline ends. Looked up from germline, CDR1 is SQVTM and CDR2 is ANQGSEA. In DNA form, the CDR3 reads TGCAGCGTTGCCAGGGCCAACTATGGCTACACCTTC. Protein: CSVARANYGYTF.

The V gene is TRBV4-1, the J gene TRBJ1-1, with D possibly matching TRBD1 (5 bases). The germline gives CDR1 MGHRA, CDR2 YSYEKL. V was clipped by 4 bases and J by 1 base, with 13 bases between them. This CDR3 is built from 15 residues. The CDR3 loop reads CASSRLVTANTEAFF. DNA of the CDR3: TGCGCCAGCAGCCGCCTAGTGACAGCGAACACTGAAGCTTTCTTT.

Only a few counts were recorded for this clone. The chain is built from TRBV30 and TRBJ1-5; D uncertain. CDR1 and CDR2 from the germline V gene are GTSNPN and SVGIG (reference sequence). The CDR3 totals 15 residues. V lost 2 bases and J lost 0, with 11 bases in between. The CDR3 sequence: CAWSPPGFSNQPQHF. CDR3 sequence (DNA): TGTGCCTGGAGTCCCCCCGGGTTTAGCAATCAGCCCCAGCATTTT.

The rearrangement links TRBV24-1 to TRBJ1-5; D ambiguous. V was pared by 1 base and J by 5 bases, with 5 bases between. Germline V gene data show CDR1 as KGHDR and CDR2 as SFDVKD. CDR3 length equals 13 residues. For the CDR3, the DNA is TGTGCCACCAGTGATTTCGGAGATCAGCCCCAGCATTTT. It specifies CATSDFGDQPQHF.

This rearrangement joins TRBV7-2 to TRBJ2-7; 8 nucleotides agree with TRBD2. This CDR3 contains 15 residues. Germline assignment: CDR1 SGHTA and CDR2 FQGNSA. After removal of 2 bases from V and 2 bases from J, the junction contained 5 bases not matched to a gene. The DNA for the CDR3 is TGTGCCAGCAGCTTAATGCGGGGGGACCCCTACGAGCAGTACTTC. It is translated as CASSLMRGDPYEQYF.

This CDR3 is CASSPYGLSRQIGNTIYF. In DNA form, the CDR3 reads TGTGCCAGCAGCCCTTATGGTTTAAGCAGACAGATTGGAAACACCATATATTTT. The chain combines TRBV3-1 (or the pseudogene TRBV3-2) with TRBJ1-3, with D tentatively TRBD1 (5 bases). Germline V gives CDR1 LGHDT, CDR2 YNNKEL (reference sequence). The V gene lost 4 bases and the J gene lost 3 bases, with 22 bases spanning the gap. The CDR3 has 18 residues.

The V call is TRBV5-1, the J call TRBJ2-5, with D possibly matching TRBD2 (7 bases). The CDR3 consists of 15 residues. From germline, CDR1 is SGHRS and CDR2 YFSETQ. V gave up 6 bases and J gave up 1 base, with 16 bases separating them. The CDR3 DNA follows: TGCGCCAGCACCTGGGGGGGGGCCTCCCAAGAGACCCAGTACTTC. Translating gives CASTWGGASQETQYF.

The V gene is TRBV5-1, the J gene TRBJ2-1; D unresolved. This CDR3 contains 13 residues. V was cut by 5 bases and J by 2 bases, with 8 bases left in between. The germline V gene has CDR1 SGHRS and CDR2 YFSETQ. The DNA of the CDR3 is TGCGCCAGCAGTAGCAATACCTACAATGAGCAGTTCTTC. Amino acid sequence: CASSSNTYNEQFF.

The V and J genes are TRBV7-8 and TRBJ2-2, with D perhaps matching TRBD2 (6 bases). The V end lost 0 bases, the J end lost 1 base, and 12 bases lay between the germline ends. The germline gives CDR1 SGHVS, CDR2 FQNEAQ. CDR3 size: 17 residues. CDR3 protein: CASSLAGGKWNTGELFF. CDR3 sequence (DNA): TGTGCCAGCAGCTTAGCTGGGGGGAAGTGGAACACCGGGGAGCTGTTTTTT.

The chain is built from TRBV18 and TRBJ2-1; 14 bases are shared with TRBD2. Trimming cost V 3 bases and J 9 bases; bases outside gene matches: 4. Germline CDR1 KGHSH, CDR2 LQKENI. The CDR3 totals 15 residues. As DNA, the CDR3 is TGTGCCAGCTCACCGGGACTAGCGGGGGCACGTGAGCAGTTCTTC. Translation: CASSPGLAGAREQFF.

This clone showed up just a few times. The genes are TRBV18 and TRBJ2-7, with D possibly TRBD1 on 5 matching bases. The germline V gene has CDR1 KGHSH and CDR2 LQKENI. V lost 2 bases, J lost 6 bases, and 11 bases lay in between. The CDR3 has 13 residues. CDR3 nucleotides: TGTGCCAGCTCACCAGGGGCTGAACGCGAGCAGTACTTC. Encoded protein: CASSPGAEREQYF.

The chain joins TRBV7-6 to TRBJ1-1; D is unclear. This CDR3 is built from 14 residues. Trimming took off 5 bases at V and 6 bases at J, with 16 bases between the two ends. Germline V gene lookup returns CDR1 SGHVS and CDR2 FNYEAQ. The CDR3 reads CASSTPTDRPEAFF. The CDR3 nucleotides read TGTGCCAGCAGCACCCCCACAGATCGTCCTGAAGCTTTCTTT.

This clone was observed a single time. The V gene is TRBV19, the J gene TRBJ1-1; TRBD1 might be the D (5 bases). CDR3 size: 14 residues. CDR1 and CDR2 from the germline V gene are LNHDA and SQIVND (reference sequence). Trimming took 7 bases from V and 4 from J, leaving 16 bases between them. The CDR3 sequence: CASKGRGGGTEAFF. DNA of the CDR3: TGTGCCAGTAAGGGGCGGGGAGGAGGCACTGAAGCTTTCTTT.

V usage is TRBV2 and J usage is TRBJ2-1; 11 bases are a match to TRBD2. Unmatched junction bases numbered 3, after V lost 5 bases and J lost 3 bases. Germline V gives CDR1 SNHLY, CDR2 FYNNEI. This CDR3 has 15 residues. In DNA form, the CDR3 reads TGTGCCAGCAGTTTACTAGCGGGGGTCTACAATGAGCAGTTCTTC. Protein: CASSLLAGVYNEQFF.

V usage is TRBV6-5 and J usage is TRBJ1-1; D ambiguous. There are 15 residues in the CDR3. V was pared by 7 bases and J by 0 bases, with 15 bases between. In germline, CDR1 is MNHEY, CDR2 SVGAGI. This CDR3 is CASTQFGELNTEAFF. CDR3 nucleotide sequence: TGTGCCAGCACCCAGTTTGGGGAGTTGAACACTGAAGCTTTCTTT.

The chain couples TRBV6-4 to TRBJ2-1, with D perhaps matching TRBD2 (5 bases). Trimming took 2 bases from V and 5 from J, leaving 19 bases between them. The CDR3 runs to 17 residues. CDR1 is MRHNA, CDR2 SNTAGT, per germline. DNA of the CDR3: TGTGCCAGCAGTGACCTCCCCCCGGGAACGGGGAACAATGAGCAGTTCTTC. It encodes CASSDLPPGTGNNEQFF.

This clone was observed once. This chain joins TRBV6-5 and TRBJ1-2; D unresolved. V lost 2 bases and J lost 8, with 9 bases in between. This CDR3 has 12 residues. CDR1 is MNHEY and CDR2 is SVGAGI in the germline V gene. This CDR3 is CASSYLQRGYTF. CDR3 DNA sequence: TGTGCCAGCAGTTACCTTCAGAGGGGCTACACCTTC.

J is TRBJ2-5 and V is TRBV12-3 or TRBV12-4; D not certain. Trimming removed 2 bases at V and 7 bases at J, with 8 bases between. The CDR3 spans 12 residues. The CDR3 protein is CASSLSPGTQYF. The CDR3 DNA reads as TGTGCCAGCAGTTTATCGCCGGGGACCCAGTACTTC.

This chain links TRBV18 with TRBJ2-1, with TRBD2 identical over 13 bases. Looked up from germline, CDR1 is KGHSH and CDR2 is LQKENI. V gave up 1 base and J gave up 9 bases; unmatched junction bases: 6. The CDR3 contains 16 residues. CDR3 in amino acids: CASSPLLAGGPSEQFF. In nucleotides, the CDR3 is TGTGCCAGCTCACCACTACTAGCGGGAGGGCCCTCTGAGCAGTTCTTC.